The rows below give T cell receptor beta chains drawn from one sample of a study of blood T cells in healthy people across ages. TCRdb reprocessed the 5' RACE reads with MiXCR, giving one entry per CDR3 protein. The sample includes about 640,000 distinct CDR3 sequences, roughly 50% of them seen just once. Specimen: blood. The receptors stem from a man in his 60s in good health. Each CDR3 is given with its conserved first and last residue. The D gene is left open where the match is weak. For some rows the clone size is stated as once, few or many, or as a class when expanded; others skip it.

>TRBV15|TRBJ2-7|.|.
CAASVVGYEQYF
TGTGCCGCCAGCGTGGTCGGATACGAGCAGTACTTC
>TRBV10-1|TRBJ2-5|few|.
CASSELGQIEQETQYF
TGCGCCAGCAGTGAGCTTGGACAGATAGAGCAAGAGACCCAGTACTTC
>TRBV20-1|TRBJ2-5|.|TRBD2
CSADSGGAGETQYF
TGCAGTGCTGATAGCGGGGGGGCCGGCGAGACCCAGTACTTC
>TRBV28|TRBJ2-3|.|.
CASTDMGTDTQYF
TGTGCCAGCACCGACATGGGCACAGATACGCAGTATTTT
>TRBV20-1|TRBJ2-4|.|TRBD2
CSARDRGGEDIQYF
TGCAGTGCTAGAGATCGGGGGGGGGAGGACATTCAGTACTTC
>TRBV24-1|TRBJ2-1|.|.
CATSDSGNRVDEQFF
TGTGCCACCAGTGATTCAGGGAACAGGGTAGATGAGCAGTTCTTC
>TRBV2|TRBJ1-2|.|TRBD1
CASSEGTGNNYGYTF
TGTGCCAGCAGTGAAGGGACAGGGAATAACTATGGCTACACCTTC
>TRBV27|TRBJ2-5|.|.
CASKASGHEETQYF
TGTGCCAGCAAAGCATCCGGACACGAAGAGACCCAGTACTTC
>TRBV6-1|TRBJ1-2|.|TRBD1
CASRLGQTYGYTF
TGTGCCAGCAGACTGGGACAGACCTATGGCTACACCTTC
>TRBV27|TRBJ2-5|once|TRBD2
CASTKWGLGGDVETQYF
TGTGCCAGCACCAAGTGGGGGCTCGGGGGGGATGTGGAGACCCAGTACTTC